There are many counts of the clone carrying this T cell receptor (beta chain). Patients counted as stable if ophthalmopathy did not develop within 18 months. The data were taken from a study of T cells in Graves' hyperthyroidism and ophthalmopathy. The CDR3 contains 12 residues. Germline trimming cut 6 bases from V and 11 bases from J; bases unmatched to any gene: 5. Germline V gene lookup returns CDR1 DFQATT and CDR2 SNEGSKA (reference sequence). The CDR3 regions of TCR beta were amplified from RNA transcripts. During a first-round RT-PCR of the TCR CDR3, the HTBI primer set was used. TCRdb used MiXCR to reprocess the multiplex PCR reads, holding one entry per CDR3 protein. The sample includes under 700,000 distinct CDR3 sequences, around 15% seen only once; the top ten take approximately 18%.

The source material was blood. This TCR derives from a woman younger than 30 with Graves' hyperthyroidism. V usage is TRBV20-1 and J usage is TRBJ1-5; 12 bases line up with TRBD1. The CDR3 bases are TGCAGTGCATGGGACAGGGGGCTTGCCCAGCATTTT. This sequence encodes CSAWDRGLAQHF.